The 32 T cell receptor beta chains listed next were all sequenced from one sample in a study of early T cells in non-severe SARS-CoV-2 infection. Via MiXCR, TCRdb re-called the 5' RACE reads, giving one row per CDR3 protein. The sample lists 35,000 to 40,000 distinct CDR3 sequences; roughly 6% were seen once. Sequencing input: whole blood. The origin of the receptors is an adult who was a healthcare worker with PCR-confirmed SARS-CoV-2 infection or an uninfected control (not recorded which).

This clonotype was seen many times. This chain connects TRBV28 to TRBJ2-3; D is possibly TRBD1 or TRBD2 (6 bases each). Germline V CDR1 and CDR2: MDHEN, SYDVKM. CDR3 length: 16 amino acids. Trimming shortened V by 5 bases and J by 5 bases, and 20 bases separated the two germline ends. CDR3 nucleotide sequence: TGTGCCAGCAGTCCCTTACTAGCCGGAGGGGGAGATACGCAGTATTTT. Residues: CASSPLLAGGGDTQYF.

This clonotype came up many times. The rearrangement links TRBV20-1 to TRBJ2-1; 7 positions match TRBD1. The junction had 8 bases not matched to a gene; V was cut back by 3 bases and J by 0 bases. This CDR3 spans 16 amino acids. Germline loops: CDR1 DFQATT, CDR2 SNEGSKA (reference sequence). CDR3 nucleotides: TGCAGTGCTAGCCCGGGACAGACGAACTCCTACAATGAGCAGTTCTTC. As protein: CSASPGQTNSYNEQFF.

The chain links TRBV27 to TRBJ1-2; 10 bases fit TRBD1. Germline loops: CDR1 MNHEY, CDR2 SMNVEV (reference sequence). J gave up 7 bases and V 6 bases, and 2 bases lay outside the gene matches. The CDR3 length is 12 residues. In DNA form, the CDR3 reads TGTGCCAGCAGGACAGGGGGCTCTGGCTACACCTTC. This sequence encodes CASRTGGSGYTF.

This rearrangement joins TRBV4-2 to TRBJ2-6; unclear D gene. Per the germline V gene, CDR1 is LGHNA and CDR2 is YNFKEQ. The CDR3 has 15 amino acids. Trimming removed 0 bases from V and 3 bases from J, with 6 bases in between. CDR3 residues: CASSQDGRGANVLTF. The DNA for the CDR3 is TGTGCCAGCAGCCAAGATGGCCGTGGGGCCAACGTCCTGACTTTC.

This clonotype was recorded at least ten times. The chain is built from TRBV20-1 and TRBJ1-2, with 7 bases lining up with TRBD1. The CDR3 is 13 residues long. CDR1 and CDR2 (germline): DFQATT, SNEGSKA (reference sequence). V shed 5 bases and J 2 bases; nucleotides not matched to a gene: 5. This chain's CDR3 is CSAGGQLNYGYTF. DNA for the CDR3: TGCAGTGCTGGGGGACAGCTAAACTATGGCTACACCTTC.

The chain employs TRBV19 and TRBJ2-5; D is ambiguous. The V and J ends lost 3 bases and 5 bases respectively, with 7 bases between them. The germline CDR1 and CDR2 sequences are LNHDA and SQIVND (reference sequence). This CDR3 comprises 12 residues. This CDR3 is CASSIAGETQYF. For the CDR3, the DNA is TGTGCCAGTAGTATTGCCGGGGAGACCCAGTACTTC.

The rearrangement uses TRBV15 and TRBJ2-6; TRBD1 matches at 9 bases. The junction had 4 bases not matched to a gene; V was cut back by 1 base and J by 0 bases. Germline-derived CDR1 and CDR2 are LNHNV and YYDKDF (reference sequence). This CDR3 region has 18 residues. The CDR3 region has the DNA TGTGCCACCAGCAGAGGGACAGGGGCAAGCTCTGGGGCCAACGTCCTGACTTTC. Translating it yields CATSRGTGASSGANVLTF.

In its sample, this clonotype was seen many times. The chain combines TRBV4-2 with TRBJ2-1, with 13 positions matching TRBD2. With 1 base clipped from V and 10 bases from J, the junction kept 7 bases outside the gene matches. Germline V gives CDR1 LGHNA, CDR2 YNFKEQ. This CDR3 region has 16 residues. The DNA of the CDR3 is TGTGCCAGCAGCCAAGTAACTAGCGGGGGGGTAGGCGAGCAGTTCTTC. This codes for CASSQVTSGGVGEQFF.

The J gene is TRBJ2-3, the V gene TRBV7-9, with 13 bases that match TRBD2. V trimming: 5 bases; J trimming: 6 bases; junction bases outside the gene matches: 5. The V gene's germline CDR1 is SEHNR and CDR2 FQNEAQ (reference sequence). The CDR3 extends over 15 amino acids. The CDR3 nucleotides are TGTGCCAGCAGCGGGCGGACTAGCGGGAGTGATACGCAGTATTTT. As protein: CASSGRTSGSDTQYF.

This clonotype was seen ten or more times. The V call is TRBV14, the J call TRBJ2-7; D perhaps matches TRBD2 (5 bases). CDR3 length equals 14 residues. Trimming cost V 5 bases and J 4 bases, with 15 bases left between them. Germline CDR1 SGHDN, CDR2 FVKESK. CDR3 coding DNA: TGTGCCAGCAGCACCAAGTGGCGGGCGTACGAGCAGTACTTC. Residues: CASSTKWRAYEQYF.

This clonotype was seen repeatedly, ten times or more. The CDR3 region has the DNA TGTGCCAGCAGCAGACTACCCCAAGAGACCCAGTACTTC. This sequence encodes CASSRLPQETQYF. This chain connects TRBV7-6 to TRBJ2-5, with D possibly being TRBD2 (5 bases). Trimming removed 5 bases from V and 1 base from J, with 8 bases in between. CDR3 length: 13 amino acids. From germline, CDR1 is SGHVS and CDR2 FNYEAQ.

The chain has TRBV18 and TRBJ1-4; a possible D gene is TRBD1 (5 bases). Trimming stripped 4 bases from V and 4 bases from J, with 7 bases between. Germline V gene data show CDR1 as KGHSH and CDR2 as LQKENI. The length of the CDR3 is 13 residues. CDR3 coding DNA: TGTGCCAGCTCACTACAGGTTAATGAAAAACTGTTTTTT. It yields the protein CASSLQVNEKLFF.

This clonotype was counted at least ten times. J is TRBJ2-1 and V is TRBV4-3, with 12 bases lining up with TRBD1. Germline assignment: CDR1 LGHNA and CDR2 YSLEER. The CDR3 spans 15 residues. Trimming cost V 0 bases and J 9 bases; bases outside gene matches: 3. CDR3 DNA: TGCGCCAGCAGCCAAGACGGGACAGGGGGCACTGAGCAGTTCTTC. Its translation: CASSQDGTGGTEQFF.

The table lists this clonotype with a few counts. The chain joins TRBV5-4 to TRBJ2-6, with a tentative D call TRBD1 (6 bases). V lost 3 bases, J lost 0 bases, and 10 bases lay in between. CDR3 length equals 16 residues. Looked up from germline, CDR1 is SGHNT and CDR2 is YYREEE (reference sequence). The CDR3 DNA reads TGTGCCAGCAGCTGGACAGCGATCTCTGGGGCCAACGTCCTGACTTTC. Encoded protein: CASSWTAISGANVLTF.

This clonotype was picked up many times. The chain is built from TRBV5-1 and TRBJ2-2; D unresolved. Trimming cost V 4 bases and J 3 bases, with 13 bases left between them. Germline loops: CDR1 SGHRS, CDR2 YFSETQ. CDR3 length: 15 residues. As DNA, the CDR3 is TGCGCCAGCAGCCTGGGAACAGTAGACACCGGGGAGCTGTTTTTT. Translating gives CASSLGTVDTGELFF. The whole variable domain, filled in from reference TRBV5-1 and TRBJ2-2, reads KAGVTQTPRYLIKTRGQQVTLSCSPISGHRSVSWYQQTPGQGLQFLFEYFSETQRNKGNFPGRFSGRQFSNSRSEMNVSTLELGDSALYLCASSLGTVDTGELFFGEGSRLTVL.

A word on this clonotype: This may come from a read error, since a much larger clone is one base off. The chain recombines TRBV15 with TRBJ2-1, with D unclear. This CDR3 has 14 amino acids. Germline V CDR1 and CDR2: LNHNV, YYDKDF (reference sequence). CDR3 nucleotides: TGTGCCACCAGAAGAGATAAGGGTAGCAATGAGCAGTTCTTC. As protein: CATRRDKGSNEQFF. The whole variable domain, remainder taken from reference TRBV15 and TRBJ2-1, is DAMVIQNPRYQVTQFGKPVTLSCSQTLNHNVMYWYQQKSSQAPKLLFHYYDKDFNNEADTPDNFQSRRPNTSFCFLDIRSPGLGDTAMYLCATRRDKGSNEQFFGPGTRLTVL.

This clonotype was picked up many times. The chain joins TRBV12-3 or TRBV12-4 to TRBJ2-5; tentative D call: TRBD2 (5 bases). Trimming pared 5 bases from V and 1 base from J, leaving 14 bases between. The CDR3 extends over 15 amino acids. The CDR3 reads CASSPSQSGQETQYF. Written as DNA, the CDR3 is TGTGCCAGCAGTCCCTCCCAGAGCGGCCAAGAGACCCAGTACTTC.

The rearrangement uses TRBV7-2 and TRBJ2-1; D is unresolved. CDR3 length equals 13 residues. Per germline, CDR1 SGHTA and CDR2 FQGNSA. The ends were cut back, 0 bases at V and 10 bases at J, with 10 bases in the middle. CDR3 nucleotide sequence: TGTGCCAGCAGCTTAGCGCTCCGTGGGGAGCAGTTCTTC. Residues: CASSLALRGEQFF.

This clonotype was seen many times. The chain joins TRBV6-2 or TRBV6-3 to TRBJ2-1; the D is unclear. V lost 5 bases and J 9 bases, leaving 14 bases between the germline ends. The germline V gene has CDR1 MNHEY and CDR2 SVGEGT. The CDR3 length is 13 residues. In DNA form, the CDR3 reads TGTGCCAGCAGTCCCGAACCCCACCGTGAGCAGTTCTTC. It codes for CASSPEPHREQFF.

This clonotype was seen a few times. The chain is built from TRBV12-3 or TRBV12-4 and TRBJ2-1; 9 bases fit TRBD2. The CDR3 length is 18 residues. V shed 3 bases and J 0 bases; nucleotides not matched to a gene: 9. CDR3 amino acids: CASSLRGLADRSYNEQFF. DNA of the CDR3: TGTGCCAGCAGTTTGAGGGGACTAGCAGACCGCTCCTACAATGAGCAGTTCTTC.

This clonotype was recorded many times. V is TRBV7-8 and J is TRBJ1-5; 9 bases fit TRBD1. There are 14 residues in the CDR3. Germline CDR1 is SGHVS and CDR2 is FQNEAQ. V was pared by 5 bases and J by 7 bases, with 6 bases of the junction left unmatched. The chain's CDR3 is CASSGTGGRQPQHF. DNA for the CDR3: TGTGCCAGCAGCGGAACAGGGGGCAGGCAGCCCCAGCATTTT.

The chain joins TRBV18 to TRBJ2-5, with 9 positions matching TRBD1. The CDR3 is 15 amino acids. The V gene end was trimmed by 6 bases and the J gene end by 4 bases; junction bases not matched to a gene: 9. Looked up from germline, CDR1 is KGHSH and CDR2 is LQKENI. The CDR3 loop reads CASSYLGQGLETQYF. The CDR3 DNA follows: TGTGCCAGCTCCTACCTGGGACAGGGCCTAGAGACCCAGTACTTC.

V is TRBV10-3 and J is TRBJ2-7, with 9 bases identical to TRBD1. This CDR3 comprises 16 residues. Trimming cost V 3 bases and J 1 base; bases outside gene matches: 7. Germline-derived CDR1 and CDR2 are ENHRY and SYGVKD. DNA for the CDR3: TGTGCCATCAGTGATTCTCCCGGGACAGGGTCCTACGAGCAGTACTTC. The encoded protein is CAISDSPGTGSYEQYF.

This clonotype was recorded a few times. The gene calls are TRBV5-1 and TRBJ2-1; 11 bases are a match to TRBD2. Germline V gene sequence: CDR1 SGHRS, CDR2 YFSETQ. Germline trimming cut 1 base from V and 6 bases from J; bases unmatched to any gene: 6. The CDR3 sequence is 16 residues long. The CDR3 nucleotides read TGCGCCAGCAGCTTGTGGGGCACTAGCGGGAGCAATGAGCAGTTCTTC. It translates to CASSLWGTSGSNEQFF.

This clonotype was seen ten or more times. The rearrangement uses TRBV4-3 and TRBJ2-3, with 7 bases aligning to TRBD2. This CDR3 comprises 16 residues. The trim removed 1 base at V and 0 bases at J, leaving 4 bases unmatched. In germline, CDR1 is LGHNA, CDR2 YSLEER. The CDR3 protein is CASSQASGASTDTQYF. CDR3 DNA sequence: TGCGCCAGCAGCCAAGCTAGCGGAGCTAGCACAGATACGCAGTATTTT.

This clonotype was picked up many times. This chain links TRBV7-9 with TRBJ1-2; D remains ambiguous. The V and J ends lost 3 bases and 6 bases respectively, with 11 bases between them. Germline values: CDR1 SEHNR, CDR2 FQNEAQ (reference sequence). The CDR3 totals 13 residues. The CDR3 spells CASSFHEGDGYTF. As DNA, the CDR3 is TGTGCCAGCAGCTTCCATGAAGGTGATGGCTACACCTTC.

In this sample, this clonotype turned up many times. The rearrangement links TRBV12-3 or TRBV12-4 to TRBJ1-5, with TRBD1 as a possible D gene (6 bases). The CDR3 length is 14 residues. Trimming stripped 3 bases from V and 4 bases from J, with 10 bases between. The CDR3 region is CASSFQGLNQPQHF. The CDR3 DNA reads TGTGCCAGCAGTTTTCAGGGGCTTAATCAGCCCCAGCATTTT.

This clonotype has at least ten counts. The rearrangement uses TRBV19 and TRBJ1-4, with D possibly TRBD1 on 5 matching bases. Trimming removed 3 bases from V and 8 bases from J, with 13 bases in between. Per germline, CDR1 LNHDA and CDR2 SQIVND (reference sequence). The CDR3 totals 14 residues. CDR3 nucleotides: TGTGCCAGTAGTATGTGGCAGGGTAGAGAAAAACTGTTTTTT. This gives the protein CASSMWQGREKLFF. The full variable domain, rest sourced from reference TRBV19 and TRBJ1-4, is DGGITQSPKYLFRKEGQNVTLSCEQNLNHDAMYWYRQDPGQGLRLIYYSQIVNDFQKGDIAEGYSVSREKKESFPLTVTSAQKNPTAFYLCASSMWQGREKLFFGSGTQLSVL.

This clonotype was found many times. This chain links TRBV7-6 with TRBJ2-5; TRBD1 aligns across 9 bases. Germline assignment: CDR1 SGHVS and CDR2 FNYEAQ. The CDR3 length is 14 residues. With 5 bases clipped from V and 6 bases from J, the junction kept 7 bases outside the gene matches. The CDR3 loop reads CASSPVGQGKTQYF. CDR3 DNA: TGTGCCAGCAGCCCGGTGGGACAGGGAAAGACCCAGTACTTC.

This clonotype was seen a handful of times. The rearrangement joins TRBV12-3 or TRBV12-4 to TRBJ1-4, with unresolved D. Trimming took off 6 bases at V and 8 bases at J, with 10 bases between the two ends. CDR3 length equals 12 residues. The CDR3 DNA reads TGTGCCAGCAGAGCAGGAGGGGAAAAACTGTTTTTT. Protein: CASRAGGEKLFF.

Many counts were recorded for this clonotype. The chain is built from TRBV5-4 and TRBJ2-7; D is uncertain. Deletions cut 4 bases from V and 2 bases from J, with 10 bases between. Germline V gene sequence: CDR1 SGHNT, CDR2 YYREEE (reference sequence). The CDR3 has 13 residues. The chain's CDR3 is CASSGERTYEQYF. The CDR3 region has the DNA TGTGCCAGCAGCGGAGAGCGCACCTACGAGCAGTACTTC.

This clonotype was seen ten or more times. V gene TRBV20-1 combines with J gene TRBJ1-1, with D perhaps matching TRBD1 (6 bases). Germline lookup yields CDR1 DFQATT and CDR2 SNEGSKA (reference sequence). The CDR3 totals 13 residues. Trimming took off 0 bases at V and 8 bases at J, with 13 bases between the two ends. This CDR3 reads CSARDRGTMEAFF. The CDR3 DNA is TGCAGTGCTAGAGATAGGGGGACTATGGAAGCTTTCTTT.